One and the same sample provided the 23 T cell receptor beta chains below, sequenced in a study of blood T cell repertoires in COVID-19. The data were produced by immunoSEQ multiplex PCR, yet TCRdb's version contains in-frame clones alone and is incomplete. The sample lists a few hundred thousand clones; more than 65% were seen once. The sequenced material came from peripheral blood. The source is a woman under 30 with acute or convalescent COVID-19.

The chain is built from TRBV18 and TRBJ2-7, with 8 bases fitting TRBD1. The CDR3 length is 14 residues. CDR1 KGHSH and CDR2 LQKENI come from the germline V gene. Trimming at V came to 4 bases and at J to 3 bases, leaving 5 bases not matched to a gene. Here the CDR3 reads CASSRQGAIYEQYF. CDR3 DNA: TGTGCCAGCTCACGCCAGGGGGCGATCTACGAGCAGTACTTC.

This rearrangement joins TRBV6-2 or TRBV6-3 to TRBJ2-5, with unresolved D. The CDR3 consists of 14 residues. Germline V CDR1 and CDR2: MNHEY, SVGEGT. V was shortened by 2 bases and J by 4 bases, with 11 bases between the two germline ends. The CDR3 bases are TGTGCCAGCAGTTACGCCGACATGCTAGAGACCCAGTACTTC. Translation: CASSYADMLETQYF.

This clone was observed a handful of times. The CDR3 DNA sequence: TGCGCCAGCAGCGCGGGAGTCATCGCAGATACGCAGTATTTT. Translating gives CASSAGVIADTQYF. The rearrangement uses TRBV10-1 and TRBJ2-3, with 7 bases identical to TRBD2. Germline loops: CDR1 WNHNN, CDR2 SYGVQD (reference sequence). The CDR3 has 14 residues. J lost 4 bases, V lost 6 bases, and 7 bases had no gene match.

The chain combines TRBV28 with TRBJ2-1; tentative D call: TRBD2 (6 bases). The CDR3 runs 14 residues. Deletions cut 1 base from V and 5 bases from J, with 9 bases between. In germline, CDR1 is MDHEN, CDR2 SYDVKM. CDR3 loop: CASSLSGVNNEQFF. DNA for the CDR3: TGTGCCAGCAGTTTATCGGGGGTGAACAATGAGCAGTTCTTC.

In its sample, this clone ranks as medium-sized. This chain joins TRBV3-1 (or the pseudogene TRBV3-2) and TRBJ2-2; possibly TRBD2 for D (5 bases). Germline CDR1 is LGHDT and CDR2 is YNNKEL (reference sequence). The length of the CDR3 is 16 residues. V shed 4 bases and J shed 1 base, with 13 bases lying between them. For the CDR3, the DNA is TGTGCCAGCAGCCGCCTCGGGGTGCGGAACACCGGGGAGCTGTTTTTT. It specifies CASSRLGVRNTGELFF.

V usage is TRBV10-3 and J usage is TRBJ2-7, with TRBD1 identical over 11 bases. V was clipped by 4 bases and J by 4 bases; unmatched bases: 6. This CDR3 spans 15 amino acids. Germline loops: CDR1 ENHRY, CDR2 SYGVKD. CDR3 sequence: CAISGGQGERYEQYF. Written as DNA, the CDR3 is TGTGCCATCAGTGGGGGACAGGGGGAAAGGTACGAGCAGTACTTC.

This clone was counted only a few times. The rearrangement links TRBV19 to TRBJ2-4; TRBD2 matches at 15 bases. The junction had 10 bases not matched to a gene; V was cut back by 7 bases and J by 9 bases. This CDR3 is 16 amino acids long. In germline, CDR1 is LNHDA, CDR2 SQIVND (reference sequence). The CDR3 DNA reads TGTGCCAGTACCCAGGGACTAGCGGGAGGCTTGGGCATTCAGTACTTC. Amino acid sequence: CASTQGLAGGLGIQYF.

This sequence joins TRBV5-6 and TRBJ1-1; D ambiguous. This CDR3 has 16 residues. Per the germline V gene, CDR1 is SGHDT and CDR2 is YYEEEE. V lost 1 base and J 0 bases, leaving 13 bases between the germline ends. The chain's CDR3 is CASSLWRTAMNTEAFF. As DNA, the CDR3 is TGTGCCAGCAGCTTGTGGAGGACGGCCATGAACACTGAAGCTTTCTTT. Filled out from reference TRBV5-6 and TRBJ1-1, the complete variable domain reads DAGVTQSPTHLIKTRGQQVTLRCSPKSGHDTVSWYQQALGQGPQFIFQYYEEEERQRGNFPDRFSGHQFPNYSSELNVNALLLGDSALYLCASSLWRTAMNTEAFFGQGTRLTVV.

For this clone: Distinct nucleotide sequences in the sample also encode this CDR3. This rearrangement joins TRBV19 to TRBJ1-2; D is possibly TRBD1 (6 bases). Germline V gives CDR1 LNHDA, CDR2 SQIVND (reference sequence). The CDR3 sequence is 13 residues long. Trimming cost V 4 bases and J 2 bases, with 8 bases left between them. CDR3 sequence: CASSTTGNYGYTF. The DNA of the CDR3 is TGTGCCAGTAGTACTACAGGGAACTATGGCTACACCTTC.

This chain uses TRBV5-6 with TRBJ2-7; 10 nucleotides agree with TRBD1. Losses at the gene ends were 3 bases for V and 3 bases for J; bases not matched to a gene: 6. Germline CDR1 SGHDT, CDR2 YYEEEE. The CDR3 has 15 amino acids. The CDR3 sequence is CASSSSGTGDYEQYF. For the CDR3, the DNA is TGTGCCAGCAGCTCATCCGGGACAGGGGACTACGAGCAGTACTTC.

This chain joins TRBV5-1 and TRBJ2-1; 13 bases line up with TRBD2. V shed 4 bases, J shed 0 bases, and the junction held 13 bases outside the gene matches. The CDR3 extends over 20 amino acids. The germline CDR1 and CDR2 sequences are SGHRS and YFSETQ. The CDR3 protein is CASSLPGTSGISSSYNEQFF. The CDR3 DNA follows: TGCGCCAGCAGCCTCCCCGGGACTAGCGGGATCTCGAGCTCCTACAATGAGCAGTTCTTC.

The chain joins TRBV27 to TRBJ2-6; D not certain. V dropped 5 bases and J dropped 0 bases, with 11 bases sitting between them. Germline lookup yields CDR1 MNHEY and CDR2 SMNVEV (reference sequence). CDR3 length equals 16 residues. CDR3 protein: CASSPLLFSGANVLTF. CDR3 nucleotides: TGTGCCAGCAGTCCCCTTCTCTTCTCTGGGGCCAACGTCCTGACTTTC.

The chain recombines TRBV7-9 with TRBJ2-3; D perhaps matches TRBD2 (5 bases). CDR3 length: 12 amino acids. From germline, CDR1 is SEHNR and CDR2 FQNEAQ (reference sequence). V lost 5 bases to trimming and J lost 6 bases, with 9 bases between them. Here the CDR3 reads CASSRGGDTQYF. CDR3 coding DNA: TGTGCCAGCAGCAGAGGCGGGGATACGCAGTATTTT.

This clone was observed a single time. The chain joins TRBV2 to TRBJ2-7, with D possibly matching TRBD2 (6 bases). Germline assignment: CDR1 SNHLY and CDR2 FYNNEI. V gave up 4 bases and J gave up 3 bases, with 13 bases separating them. This CDR3 is built from 14 residues. This CDR3 is CASSGLSGVYEQYF. The CDR3 bases are TGTGCCAGCAGTGGTTTGTCGGGAGTCTACGAGCAGTACTTC.

The rearrangement uses TRBV27 and TRBJ2-1; tentatively, D is TRBD2 (5 bases). Germline CDR1 and CDR2: MNHEY and SMNVEV (reference sequence). The ends were cut back, 3 bases at V and 6 bases at J, with 9 bases in the middle. This CDR3 contains 13 residues. The CDR3 sequence: CASSFGGRNEQFF. As DNA, the CDR3 is TGTGCCAGCAGTTTTGGCGGGCGCAATGAGCAGTTCTTC.

The rearrangement uses TRBV4-1 and TRBJ2-1; possibly TRBD2 for D (6 bases). The length of the CDR3 is 14 residues. The ends were cut back, 1 base at V and 8 bases at J, with 12 bases in the middle. Germline-derived CDR1 and CDR2 are MGHRA and YSYEKL. DNA for the CDR3: TGCGCCAGCAGCCAAGGCCTTTCGGGGGATGAGCAGTTCTTC. Translating gives CASSQGLSGDEQFF.

The V and J genes are TRBV7-9 and TRBJ1-1; D may be TRBD1 (5 bases). CDR3 size: 15 residues. The ends were cut back, 4 bases at V and 6 bases at J, with 18 bases in the middle. CDR1 is SEHNR and CDR2 is FQNEAQ in the germline V gene (reference sequence). Here the CDR3 reads CASSSRTSLAAEAFF. CDR3 nucleotides: TGTGCCAGCAGCTCCCGGACAAGTTTGGCGGCTGAAGCTTTCTTT.

The V call is TRBV15, the J call TRBJ1-2, with D possibly being TRBD1 (6 bases). Germline lookup yields CDR1 LNHNV and CDR2 YYDKDF (reference sequence). This CDR3 spans 15 amino acids. The ends were cut back, 0 bases at V and 8 bases at J, with 16 bases in the middle. CDR3: CATSRDLAGARGYTF. CDR3 coding DNA: TGTGCCACCAGCAGAGATTTAGCGGGGGCGAGGGGCTACACCTTC.

Turning to this clone: Different DNA sequences within this sample yield the same CDR3. This chain links TRBV19 with TRBJ2-1; D is perhaps TRBD1 (6 bases). Germline lookup yields CDR1 LNHDA and CDR2 SQIVND (reference sequence). The CDR3 sequence is 14 residues long. V lost 4 bases and J 4 bases, leaving 11 bases between the germline ends. The CDR3 here is CASSRGGDYNEQFF. The CDR3 DNA reads as TGTGCCAGTAGTAGAGGGGGAGATTACAATGAGCAGTTCTTC.

In this sample, this clone turned up many times. The chain links TRBV2 to TRBJ2-2, with TRBD1 matching over 8 bases. The CDR3 is 15 residues long. The trim removed 2 bases at V and 8 bases at J, leaving 7 bases unmatched. CDR1 is SNHLY, CDR2 FYNNEI, per germline. The CDR3 DNA is TGTGCCAGCAGTGAACAGGGGGCCCCCACTGGGGAGCTGTTTTTT. Protein: CASSEQGAPTGELFF.

The gene calls are TRBV19 and TRBJ2-2; TRBD1 matches at 10 bases. CDR1 is LNHDA, CDR2 SQIVND, per germline (reference sequence). The CDR3 covers 15 residues. The J segment lost 6 bases and the V segment lost 9 bases, leaving 10 bases of the junction unmatched. CDR3 DNA: TGTGCCAGGCAGCGGGACAGGGGTTCGGCCGGGGAGCTGTTTTTT. This gives the protein CARQRDRGSAGELFF.

J is TRBJ2-1 and V is TRBV5-1, with 7 bases aligning to TRBD2. The CDR3 consists of 15 residues. With V trimmed by 1 base and J by 7 bases, 8 bases remained unmatched. Germline-derived CDR1 and CDR2 are SGHRS and YFSETQ. The CDR3 nucleotides are TGCGCCAGCAGCTTGTGGTCTAGCGGAGGGAATGAGCAGTTCTTC. It translates to CASSLWSSGGNEQFF.

The J gene is TRBJ1-2, the V gene TRBV3-1 (or the pseudogene TRBV3-2), with D unclear. The germline V gene has CDR1 LGHDT and CDR2 YNNKEL (reference sequence). The ends were cut back, 0 bases at V and 6 bases at J, with 14 bases in the middle. The CDR3 runs to 15 residues. The CDR3 bases are TGTGCCAGCAGCCAAGAGATGAATGGGCTCGATGGCTACACCTTC. Translating gives CASSQEMNGLDGYTF.